Below, 21 T cell receptor beta chains from the same sample are listed, as sequenced in a study of lymphopenia after photon versus proton radiotherapy. Method: immunoSEQ multiplex PCR; TCRdb's copy keeps in-frame clones and lacks some. The data contain around 25,000 clones, around four fifths of them singletons. Specimen: peripheral blood, collected from a patient treated with photon-based radiotherapy. The receptors were sampled from a man aged 40-49 years with gastric cancer.

The rearrangement joins TRBV19 to TRBJ1-1; D might be TRBD1 (5 bases). CDR3 length equals 14 residues. Germline loops: CDR1 LNHDA, CDR2 SQIVND (reference sequence). Trimming took off 7 bases at V and 1 base at J, with 13 bases between the two ends. This CDR3 reads CASTEGLRNTEAFF. The CDR3 DNA reads TGTGCCAGTACTGAGGGACTGCGGAACACTGAAGCTTTCTTT. Using reference TRBV19 and TRBJ1-1 for the parts outside the CDR3, the full variable domain is DGGITQSPKYLFRKEGQNVTLSCEQNLNHDAMYWYRQDPGQGLRLIYYSQIVNDFQKGDIAEGYSVSREKKESFPLTVTSAQKNPTAFYLCASTEGLRNTEAFFGQGTRLTVV.

CDR3 protein: CASGLRLGRIYEQYF. For the CDR3, the DNA is TGTGCCAGCGGTCTCCGGCTAGGTAGGATTTACGAGCAGTACTTC. The gene calls are TRBV21-1 and TRBJ2-7; TRBD2 reflects the table's D call only, with no check against the DNA. TRBV21-1 is termed a pseudogene. The CDR3 covers 15 residues.

The chain joins TRBV5-6 to TRBJ2-5; D possibly corresponds to TRBD1 (6 bases). The CDR3 is 13 residues long. The V gene lost 4 bases and the J gene lost 2 bases, with 9 bases spanning the gap. CDR1 is SGHDT and CDR2 is YYEEEE in the germline V gene. CDR3 amino acids: CASSMDRQETQYF. The CDR3 DNA reads as TGTGCCAGCAGCATGGACAGACAAGAGACCCAGTACTTC.

This chain connects TRBV9 to TRBJ1-2; 8 bases agree with TRBD1. V lost 4 bases to trimming and J lost 4 bases; unmatched junction nucleotides: 6. The CDR3 loop spans 14 amino acids. Germline CDR1 SGDLS, CDR2 YYNGEE. Written as DNA, the CDR3 is TGTGCCAGCAGCAACCCCGGGACAGGCTATGGCTACACCTTC. This encodes CASSNPGTGYGYTF.

This clone was seen a few times. This chain joins TRBV5-4 and TRBJ2-2; unclear D gene. The CDR3 contains 12 residues. CDR1 is SGHNT and CDR2 is YYREEE in the germline V gene (reference sequence). Trimming took off 0 bases at V and 8 bases at J, with 5 bases between the two ends. As DNA, the CDR3 is TGTGCCAGCAGCTTGGATGTGGGGGAGCTGTTTTTT. Translating gives CASSLDVGELFF.

The rearrangement links TRBV7-3 to TRBJ2-7, with TRBD2 as a possible D gene (6 bases). The CDR3 covers 14 residues. V lost 3 bases, J lost 3 bases, and 12 bases lay in between. Germline CDR1 and CDR2: SGHTA and FQGTGA. CDR3 residues: CASSLRGNGYEQYF. Written as DNA, the CDR3 is TGTGCCAGCAGCTTGCGGGGAAACGGCTACGAGCAGTACTTC.

This clone was recorded once. The CDR3 coding sequence is TGTGCCAGCAGCGGCGGGGGACACCAGAACACTGAAGCTTTCTTT. As protein: CASSGGGHQNTEAFF. V and J are TRBV5-4 and TRBJ1-1; a possible D gene is TRBD1 (6 bases). CDR1 and CDR2 from the germline V gene are SGHNT and YYREEE (reference sequence). CDR3 length: 15 amino acids. Trimming took off 4 bases at V and 1 base at J, with 14 bases between the two ends.

The chain links TRBV7-9 to TRBJ2-7, with 7 bases fitting TRBD2. CDR1 is SEHNR, CDR2 FQNEAQ, per germline (reference sequence). The trim removed 5 bases at V and 5 bases at J, leaving 3 bases unmatched. The CDR3 consists of 12 residues. This CDR3 reads CASSRGGDEQYF. CDR3 coding DNA: TGTGCCAGCAGCCGCGGGGGAGACGAGCAGTACTTC.

This clone was counted a single time. This chain connects TRBV5-1 to TRBJ2-7; TRBD1 matches at 8 bases. Looked up from germline, CDR1 is SGHRS and CDR2 is YFSETQ. CDR3 length: 16 amino acids. The V and J ends lost 4 bases and 2 bases, in that order; junction bases with no gene match: 11. CDR3 region: CASSPGQGRGTYEQYF. The CDR3 nucleotides read TGCGCCAGCAGCCCAGGACAGGGAAGAGGAACCTACGAGCAGTACTTC.

This clone came up once. The chain has TRBV18 and TRBJ2-7, with 8 bases lining up with TRBD1. The V segment lost 3 bases and the J segment 6 bases; nucleotides outside the gene matches: 4. Germline CDR1 and CDR2: KGHSH and LQKENI. The CDR3 sequence is 13 residues long. CDR3: CASSPAGQGEQYF. In DNA, the CDR3 is TGTGCCAGCTCACCGGCCGGACAGGGCGAGCAGTACTTC.

The rearrangement uses TRBV6-5 and TRBJ1-1; D may be TRBD1 (6 bases). The CDR3 runs to 15 residues. Germline CDR1 MNHEY, CDR2 SVGAGI. V lost 4 bases and J 4 bases, leaving 16 bases between the germline ends. CDR3 nucleotides: TGTGCCAGCAGTTCCCAAGGAGGGGGGGCCACTGAAGCTTTCTTT. As protein: CASSSQGGGATEAFF.

This clone appeared a single time. This chain uses TRBV5-1 with TRBJ2-7; D perhaps matches TRBD1 (5 bases). Germline V lookup: CDR1 SGHRS, CDR2 YFSETQ. The CDR3 contains 15 residues. The V end was cut by 1 base, the J end by 3 bases, with 14 bases between. CDR3 DNA: TGCGCCAGCAGCTTGCCCAGTACAGGTGTCTACGAGCAGTACTTC. As protein: CASSLPSTGVYEQYF. Full variable domain (missing parts from reference TRBV5-1 and TRBJ2-7): KAGVTQTPRYLIKTRGQQVTLSCSPISGHRSVSWYQQTPGQGLQFLFEYFSETQRNKGNFPGRFSGRQFSNSRSEMNVSTLELGDSALYLCASSLPSTGVYEQYFGPGTRLTVT.

This chain uses TRBV19 with TRBJ1-1; D unresolved. The V gene's germline CDR1 is LNHDA and CDR2 SQIVND (reference sequence). V lost 5 bases and J lost 0, with 7 bases in between. CDR3 length equals 13 residues. CDR3 nucleotides: TGTGCCAGTAGTTCGGGTCTGAACACTGAAGCTTTCTTT. This gives the protein CASSSGLNTEAFF.

This clone showed up just a few times. CDR3 region: CASSPRGRNEQFF. CDR3 bases: TGTGCCAGCAGCCCCCGCGGACGGAATGAGCAGTTCTTC. The chain couples TRBV9 to TRBJ2-1; D gene uncertain. Between the trimmed V and J ends, which lost 4 bases and 7 bases, there was a span of 12 bases. CDR1 and CDR2 (germline): SGDLS, YYNGEE. This CDR3 comprises 13 residues.

This rearrangement joins TRBV7-3 to TRBJ1-1, with D maybe TRBD1 (5 bases). The length of the CDR3 is 13 residues. Germline lookup yields CDR1 SGHTA and CDR2 FQGTGA. V lost 5 bases, J lost 4 bases, and 11 bases lay in between. CDR3 bases: TGTGCCAGCAGCACGGACGGGGGCACTGAAGCTTTCTTT. Translation gives CASSTDGGTEAFF.

This rearrangement joins TRBV18 to TRBJ1-1; TRBD1 agrees at 7 bases. This CDR3 region has 13 residues. Trimming took 3 bases from V and 6 from J; bases not matched to a gene: 4. Germline V CDR1 and CDR2: KGHSH, LQKENI. The CDR3 is CASSPRQGAEAFF. CDR3 nucleotides: TGTGCCAGCTCACCTCGCCAGGGGGCTGAAGCTTTCTTT.

This chain joins TRBV4-1 and TRBJ2-5, with 11 bases identical to TRBD1. Losses at the gene ends were 1 base for V and 4 bases for J; bases not matched to a gene: 5. CDR3 length: 16 residues. The germline CDR1 and CDR2 sequences are MGHRA and YSYEKL. Here the CDR3 DNA reads TGCGCCAGCAGCCAAGGGCCTGGGACAGGGGGAGAGACCCAGTACTTC. Translating gives CASSQGPGTGGETQYF.

This chain joins TRBV7-2 and TRBJ1-2, with 8 bases aligning to TRBD1. V lost 1 base to trimming and J lost 3 bases; unmatched junction nucleotides: 7. Germline V gene data show CDR1 as SGHTA and CDR2 as FQGNSA. The CDR3 length is 16 residues. CDR3 amino acids: CASSLDLQGVDYGYTF. DNA of the CDR3: TGTGCCAGCAGCTTAGACCTACAGGGGGTCGACTATGGCTACACCTTC.

This clone is a singleton in its sample. The chain links TRBV5-1 to TRBJ2-1; 7 positions agree with TRBD1. The germline CDR1 and CDR2 sequences are SGHRS and YFSETQ. Losses at the gene ends were 4 bases for V and 3 bases for J; bases not matched to a gene: 7. This CDR3 comprises 15 residues. The CDR3 DNA reads TGCGCCAGCAGCCTCTTCGACAGGGACTACAATGAGCAGTTCTTC. This encodes CASSLFDRDYNEQFF.

The rearrangement uses TRBV19 and TRBJ1-3; D gene uncertain. The CDR3 totals 15 residues. The germline V and J ends were trimmed by 5 bases and 0 bases, with 11 bases remaining between them. Germline CDR1 reads LNHDA; CDR2 reads SQIVND (reference sequence). The CDR3 protein is CASSARMTSGNTIYF. The CDR3 DNA follows: TGTGCCAGTAGTGCCCGCATGACCTCTGGAAACACCATATATTTT.

V is TRBV11-2 and J is TRBJ2-2; D perhaps matches TRBD1 (6 bases). Trimming left V 5 bases short and J 6 bases short, with 16 bases between. Per germline, CDR1 SGHAT and CDR2 FQNNGV. The CDR3 runs 15 residues. CDR3: CASSPTGKRAGELFF. The DNA of the CDR3 is TGTGCCAGCAGCCCTACAGGGAAGAGGGCCGGGGAGCTGTTTTTT.